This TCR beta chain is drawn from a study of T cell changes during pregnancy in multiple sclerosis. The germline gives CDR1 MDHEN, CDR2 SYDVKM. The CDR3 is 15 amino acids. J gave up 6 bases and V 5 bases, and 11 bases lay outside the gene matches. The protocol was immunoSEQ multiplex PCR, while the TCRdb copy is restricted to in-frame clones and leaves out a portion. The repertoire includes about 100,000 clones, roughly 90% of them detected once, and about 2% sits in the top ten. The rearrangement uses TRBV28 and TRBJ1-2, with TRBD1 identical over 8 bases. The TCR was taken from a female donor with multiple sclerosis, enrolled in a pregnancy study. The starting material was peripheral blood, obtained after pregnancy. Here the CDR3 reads CASSPLDRVPHGYTF. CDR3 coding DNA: TGTGCCAGCAGTCCCCTGGACAGGGTTCCTCATGGCTACACCTTC.